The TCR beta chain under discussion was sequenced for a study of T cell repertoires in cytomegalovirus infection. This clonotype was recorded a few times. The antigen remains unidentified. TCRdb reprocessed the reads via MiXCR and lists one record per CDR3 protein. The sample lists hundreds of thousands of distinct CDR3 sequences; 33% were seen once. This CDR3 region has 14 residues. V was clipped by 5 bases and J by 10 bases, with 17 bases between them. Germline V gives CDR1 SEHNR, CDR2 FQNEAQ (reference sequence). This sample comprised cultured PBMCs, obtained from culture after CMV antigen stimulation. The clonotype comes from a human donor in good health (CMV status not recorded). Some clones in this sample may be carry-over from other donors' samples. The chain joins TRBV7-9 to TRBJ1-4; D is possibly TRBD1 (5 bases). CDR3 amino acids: CASSTRGAGGKLFF. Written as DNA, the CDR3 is TGTGCCAGCAGCACCCGAGGGGCTGGGGGAAAACTGTTTTTT.